This is a list of T cell receptor beta chains from one sample in a study of T cells in Graves' hyperthyroidism and ophthalmopathy. One entry per CDR3 protein results from TCRdb running MiXCR on the multiplex PCR reads. The sample yields about 640,000 distinct CDR3 sequences, less than 25% seen once. Sample: blood. All receptors come from a man aged 25 to 45 with Graves' ophthalmopathy. CDR3s include the opening cysteine and the closing phenylalanine or tryptophan. The order of the fields is CDR3 DNA, CDR3 protein, J gene, clone size, V gene, D gene. D genes are given only for firm matches. Size is stated for part of the rows, as once, few or many counts, or as a class when the clone is expanded.

TGTGCCAGCAGTCCCCCGGGGGTAGCGGGAAGGAATGAGCAGTTCTTC | CASSPPGVAGRNEQFF | TRBJ2-1 | few | TRBV11-2 | TRBD2
TGTGCCTGGAGTTCCGGGGTCAACACTGAAGCTTTCTTT | CAWSSGVNTEAFF | TRBJ1-1 | - | TRBV30 | -
TGTGCCAGCTCCACTCGATCCGGGCGAAATCAGCCCCAGCATTTT | CASSTRSGRNQPQHF | TRBJ1-5 | few | TRBV6-1 | -
TGTGCCAGCAGCTCGCCACTAGAGGACAGGGTATCCTACGAGCAGTACTTC | CASSSPLEDRVSYEQYF | TRBJ2-7 | - | TRBV7-8 | TRBD1
TGTGCCAGCAGTCTGGACCCAGCTAACTATGGCTACACCTTC | CASSLDPANYGYTF | TRBJ1-2 | few | TRBV12-3/TRBV12-4 | -
TGCAGTGCCGTCGGGTCCGCCAAAGAGACCCAGTACTTC | CSAVGSAKETQYF | TRBJ2-5 | few | TRBV20-1 | -
TGTGCCAGCAGCACCCGACAGAACTATAATTCACCCCTCCACTTT | CASSTRQNYNSPLHF | TRBJ1-6 | few | TRBV7-2 | -
TGTGCCAGCAGCCCCGGGGCGAATGAGCAGTTCTTC | CASSPGANEQFF | TRBJ2-1 | - | TRBV14 | -
TGTGCCAGCAGTTTATCCCTCCCCTACGAGCAGTACTTC | CASSLSLPYEQYF | TRBJ2-7 | many | TRBV12-3/TRBV12-4 | -
TGTGCCAGCAGCGCGGAACGGGGGCGCCGGGATTTT | CASSAERGRRDF | TRBJ1-5 | - | TRBV7-9 | -
TGTGCCAGCAGTTACTCGATGGCTAGACAAGAGACCCAGTACTTC | CASSYSMARQETQYF | TRBJ2-5 | - | TRBV6-6 | -
TGTGCCAGCAGTTCCAAAGGGATCCCTCCCCCCACAGGGAGGAACATTCAGTACTTC | CASSSKGIPPPTGRNIQYF | TRBJ2-4 | few | TRBV6-2/TRBV6-3 | -
TGTGCCAGCAGCCAAGTAATTGGCGGGACTAGCACAGATACGCAGTATTTT | CASSQVIGGTSTDTQYF | TRBJ2-3 | - | TRBV14 | -
TGTGCCATCAGTGCCGACGGAGGTAGCAATCAGCCCCAGCATTTT | CAISADGGSNQPQHF | TRBJ1-5 | few | TRBV10-3 | -
TGTGCCAGCAGTCGGACTAGCGGGAGTCTTTCCCATGAGCAGTTCTTC | CASSRTSGSLSHEQFF | TRBJ2-1 | few | TRBV6-1 | TRBD2
TGTGCCAGCGAGGGGACAGGGGTCGTAAATCAGCCCCAGCATTTT | CASEGTGVVNQPQHF | TRBJ1-5 | - | TRBV28 | TRBD1
TGCAGTGCTCAGGGACAGACTCAAGAGACCCAGTACTTC | CSAQGQTQETQYF | TRBJ2-5 | - | TRBV20-1 | TRBD1
TGTGCCAGCAGTTCCGGGACTATAAACACCGGGGAGCTGTTTTTT | CASSSGTINTGELFF | TRBJ2-2 | - | TRBV6-5 | TRBD2
TGCAGTGCTCGCCTAATAGCGGGACGTGAGACCCAGTACTTC | CSARLIAGRETQYF | TRBJ2-5 | many | TRBV20-1 | TRBD2
TGTGCCAGCTCACCATGGGGGGGCACAGATACGCAGTATTTT | CASSPWGGTDTQYF | TRBJ2-3 | many | TRBV18 | -
TGTGCCAGCAGCCTGGATCGGGTTTCGAGTTCACCCCTCCACTTT | CASSLDRVSSSPLHF | TRBJ1-6 | few | TRBV11-2 | -
TGTGCCTGGTTGATACAGGGCACGAAGACCCAGTACTTC | CAWLIQGTKTQYF | TRBJ2-5 | - | TRBV30 | -
TGCGCCAGCAGCCAAGACTCCTGGGGGGCAGATACGCAGTATTTT | CASSQDSWGADTQYF | TRBJ2-3 | few | TRBV4-3 | -
TGTGCCAGCAGTTTAAGAAACATTCAGTACTTC | CASSLRNIQYF | TRBJ2-4 | few | TRBV28 | -
TGTGCCAGCAGCCCCGTTACCTATACGCAGTATTTT | CASSPVTYTQYF | TRBJ2-3 | many | TRBV7-2 | -
TGTGCCAGCAGTCTCCCTAGCGGGAGCTCCTACGAGCAGTACTTC | CASSLPSGSSYEQYF | TRBJ2-7 | many | TRBV28 | TRBD2
TGTGCCAGCAGCGCTGTAGAGGGCCGGAGGCTCCACTTT | CASSAVEGRRLHF | TRBJ1-6 | - | TRBV9 | -
TGTGCCAGTAGTGTCTCCAGTGTCAGGCCTGAAGCTTTCTTT | CASSVSSVRPEAFF | TRBJ1-1 | few | TRBV19 | -
TGTGCCAGCAGCGTAGCGGGAGTCTCCCCCTACGAGCAGTACTTC | CASSVAGVSPYEQYF | TRBJ2-7 | - | TRBV9 | -
TGTGCCAGCAGTTACACGAAGGATACGCAGTATTTT | CASSYTKDTQYF | TRBJ2-3 | few | TRBV6-2/TRBV6-3 | -
TGTGCCAGCTCCCGGACAGAAGTAAACATTCAGTACTTC | CASSRTEVNIQYF | TRBJ2-4 | - | TRBV27 | -
TGTGCCACCGGGACTAGCGGACAAGAGACCCAGTACTTC | CATGTSGQETQYF | TRBJ2-5 | - | TRBV19 | TRBD2
TGTGCCACTTTCCTTATTGGCACTGAAGCTTTCTTT | CATFLIGTEAFF | TRBJ1-1 | - | TRBV28 | -
TGTGCCACCAGCAGAGATCAGGGAAACACTGAAGCTTTCTTT | CATSRDQGNTEAFF | TRBJ1-1 | - | TRBV15 | -
TGCGCCAGCAGCTCGGGACAGGGGAGCTACGAGCAGTACTTC | CASSSGQGSYEQYF | TRBJ2-7 | many | TRBV5-1 | TRBD1
TGTGCCAGCAGCTGGGGACAGACAAAGAACACTGAAGCTTTCTTT | CASSWGQTKNTEAFF | TRBJ1-1 | few | TRBV7-9 | TRBD1
TGTGCCAGCAGTTCCGAAAGCGGCTCCTATAATTCACCCCTCCACTTT | CASSSESGSYNSPLHF | TRBJ1-6 | - | TRBV5-6 | -
TGTGCCAGCAGCCCAGACAGGGGGCGGCAGACCCAGTACTTC | CASSPDRGRQTQYF | TRBJ2-5 | - | TRBV11-2 | TRBD1
TGCGCCAGCAGCCAAGATCTGGGGACAGGACCAGGAGTGAACACTGAAGCTTTCTTT | CASSQDLGTGPGVNTEAFF | TRBJ1-1 | - | TRBV4-1 | TRBD1
TGTGCCAGCAGCTCGGGGGACAAGGCTTCCTACGAGCAGTACTTC | CASSSGDKASYEQYF | TRBJ2-7 | - | TRBV7-9 | -
TGCGCCAGCAGTGAGTCTGGGGTTCCCTACGAGCAGTACTTC | CASSESGVPYEQYF | TRBJ2-7 | once | TRBV10-2 | -
TGCAGCGTTGCGTCCCCCCTTGGGAAACTCCGAGGCAATGAGCAGTTCTTC | CSVASPLGKLRGNEQFF | TRBJ2-1 | - | TRBV29-1 | -
TGTGCCAGCAGTGAAACAGCGAGGAGGGCTGAAGCTTTCTTT | CASSETARRAEAFF | TRBJ1-1 | few | TRBV6-1 | -
TGCGCCAGCAGCCAAGACAGAGGAAGGGCAAATGAAAAACTGTTTTTT | CASSQDRGRANEKLFF | TRBJ1-4 | few | TRBV4-1 | -
TGTGCCAGCAGCCTGGGACAGCGGGATCAGCCCCAGCATTTT | CASSLGQRDQPQHF | TRBJ1-5 | many | TRBV3-1 | TRBD1
TGTGCCAGCAGTGAACCTAGCGGGAGGGCGGGGGAGCAGTACTTC | CASSEPSGRAGEQYF | TRBJ2-7 | few | TRBV28 | TRBD2
TGCGCCAGCAGCTTGGGCTTGCAAGGGGCCGAATATGGCTACACCTTC | CASSLGLQGAEYGYTF | TRBJ1-2 | - | TRBV5-1 | -
TGTGCCAGCAGTCCGACTGTTTACAATGAGCAGTTCTTC | CASSPTVYNEQFF | TRBJ2-1 | - | TRBV7-2 | -
TGCAGTGCTAGCCTAGCGGGAGACCCAGATACGCAGTATTTT | CSASLAGDPDTQYF | TRBJ2-3 | - | TRBV20-1 | TRBD2
TGTGCCTGGGAAGACCCCGGGACTAGTGGGAACGAGCAGTACTTC | CAWEDPGTSGNEQYF | TRBJ2-7 | few | TRBV30 | TRBD2